This T cell receptor beta chain was recovered during a study of regulatory T cells in long-lasting Graves disease. Study-wide results and caveats: Persistent disease was associated with favored TRBV28 usage and with favored use of TRBJ1-2 and TRBJ2-5. A greater number of public clonotypes (approximately 2,700) was shared by persistent patients than by new patients (around 970). Thyroid tissue went unstudied; only peripheral blood was examined.

This clonotype was detected only a few times. Its antigen remains unknown. In germline, CDR1 is WNHNN, CDR2 SYGVQD (reference sequence). The CDR3 is 11 amino acids. V dropped 4 bases and J dropped 6 bases, with 6 bases sitting between them. TCR beta libraries were built with iRepertoire HTBI primers and Arm-PCR of CDR3 regions. One entry per CDR3 protein results from TCRdb running MiXCR on the multiplex PCR reads. Of under 500,000 distinct CDR3 sequences listed, under 25% were seen once; the top ten hold under 25%. Time point defined: persistent/refractory GD, antithyroid drugs over 5 years with positive TRAb. RNA isolated from PBMCs was used to make the TCR library.

This clonotype was sampled from a female donor with Graves disease. The input for sequencing was peripheral blood mononuclear cells (PBMCs), taken when the disease was refractory, from a patient treated with antithyroid drugs. The chain employs TRBV10-1 and TRBJ1-2; D gene uncertain. The CDR3 protein is CASSAGDGYTF. CDR3 in DNA: TGCGCCAGCAGTGCCGGGGATGGCTACACCTTC.